This is a list of T cell receptor beta chains from one sample in a study of control samples from healthy donors and cancer patients. Clones were read by immunoSEQ multiplex PCR, and TCRdb kept only the in-frame ones, dropping some. The repertoire has 90,000 to 110,000 clones, about four fifths of them found once; the top ten carry around 14%. The sequenced sample consisted of blood. These receptors originate from a woman aged 50 to 60 in good health. CDR3s leave out the opening cysteine and the closing phenylalanine or tryptophan. The order of the fields is V gene, J gene, CDR3 protein.

v_gene: TRBV28; j_gene: TRBJ1-1; CDR3aa: ASRTPGEGTEAF
v_gene: TRBV19; j_gene: TRBJ2-5; CDR3aa: ASNYLGTQY
v_gene: TRBV6-5; j_gene: TRBJ1-4; CDR3aa: ASSSDRTLNEKLF
v_gene: TRBV11-3; j_gene: TRBJ1-1; CDR3aa: ASSLETSSTEAF
v_gene: TRBV13; j_gene: TRBJ2-1; CDR3aa: ASSLGLNNEQF
v_gene: TRBV5-4; j_gene: TRBJ1-6; CDR3aa: ASRKMEVGGSPLH
v_gene: TRBV24-1; j_gene: TRBJ2-1; CDR3aa: ATSEEGIFREQF
v_gene: TRBV28; j_gene: TRBJ2-3; CDR3aa: ASSLEVSRLHRYAV
v_gene: TRBV25-1; j_gene: TRBJ2-4; CDR3aa: ASSEKAGGRNIQY
v_gene: TRBV4-1; j_gene: TRBJ1-2; CDR3aa: ASSQVRSDYGYT
v_gene: TRBV7-2; j_gene: TRBJ1-2; CDR3aa: ASSLGASGTGYGYT
v_gene: TRBV2; j_gene: TRBJ1-5; CDR3aa: ASSQGQPQH
v_gene: TRBV19; j_gene: TRBJ2-1; CDR3aa: ASSIVGGRGLYNEQF
v_gene: TRBV18; j_gene: TRBJ2-3; CDR3aa: ASSPRITDLTDTQY